In this sample, the clone carrying this T cell receptor beta chain turned up a few times. Its specificity is unknown. This may stem from a read error, because a much larger clone lies one nucleotide away. Germline CDR1 SGHDN, CDR2 FVKESK. The CDR3 consists of 13 residues. The sample belongs to a study of blood T cells in healthy people across ages. Study-wide context: Template switching captured about one barcoded beta molecule per two T cells. General study findings and limits: Both higher diversity and more naive CD4+ cells marked long-lived donors when set against aged donors. Investigators viewed diversity estimates from one million T cells as underestimates, the study reported.

PCR was performed a second time for about 6 to 12 cycles using a sample-barcoded 5' primer and a J-beta primer mix. TCRdb fed the 5' RACE reads into MiXCR, producing one record per CDR3 protein. Of about 1.7 million distinct CDR3 sequences in the sample, 25% to 30% are singletons; the top ten hold roughly 8.2%. The V gene is TRBV14, the J gene TRBJ1-2; D is perhaps TRBD1 (6 bases). Input material: blood. The sequence derives from a woman in her twenties or thirties in good health. CDR3 residues: CTSSRGQTYGYTF. The CDR3 nucleotides are TGTACCAGCAGCCGAGGACAGACGTATGGCTACACCTTC.